This T cell receptor (beta chain) was found in a study of blood T cell repertoires in COVID-19. Looking at the study overall: Researchers got acute and convalescent COVID-19 samples from the United States, Italy and Spain.

CDR3 length: 17 residues. V shed 4 bases, J shed 4 bases, and the junction held 10 bases outside the gene matches. Germline V gene data show CDR1 as LGHNA and CDR2 as YSLEER. A few counts support this clone. Clones were read by immunoSEQ multiplex PCR, and TCRdb kept only the in-frame ones, dropping some. Of roughly 150,000 clones in the sample, approximately 90% were seen once. Sequencing was performed on peripheral blood. The chain uses TRBV4-3 and TRBJ2-1; 10 bases agree with TRBD2. The receptor comes from a man between 45 and 60 years old who had recovered from COVID-19. Here the CDR3 reads CASSLLPGLASYNEQFF. CDR3 DNA: TGCGCCAGCAGCCTACTACCGGGACTAGCGTCGTACAATGAGCAGTTCTTC.